These 26 T cell receptor beta chains were sequenced from one sample in a study of neurological immune-mediated disorders. TCRdb itself ran the 5' RACE reads through MiXCR, one entry per CDR3 protein. Of tens of thousands of distinct CDR3 sequences listed, 5% to 7% are singletons. Sequences were obtained from PBMCs. The origin of the receptors is a middle-aged woman in good health.

This clonotype was counted many times. The rearrangement links TRBV25-1 to TRBJ2-3; perhaps TRBD2 as D (6 bases). Germline V lookup: CDR1 MGHDK, CDR2 SYGVNS. V was cut by 3 bases and J by 3 bases, with 13 bases left in between. The CDR3 runs 15 residues. The CDR3 loop reads CASSDRPGRTDTQYF. CDR3 DNA sequence: TGTGCCAGCAGTGACCGCCCCGGGAGAACAGATACGCAGTATTTT.

This clonotype was observed many times. This chain joins TRBV16 and TRBJ1-4, with D possibly being TRBD1 (5 bases). The CDR3 length is 15 residues. The V end lost 4 bases, the J end lost 5 bases, and 14 bases lay between the germline ends. The germline V gene has CDR1 KGHSY and CDR2 FQNENV. CDR3: CASSPTGTSNEKLFF. The DNA for the CDR3 is TGTGCCAGCAGCCCGACCGGGACTTCAAATGAAAAACTGTTTTTT.

This clonotype has ten or more counts. This CDR3 is missing its conserved last phenylalanine or tryptophan, likely due to a read error. It is unclear where the CDR3 begins or ends on the DNA, so no DNA is shown, and the CDR3 is as TCRdb lists it. The chain employs TRBV20-1 and TRBJ2-4; the table's TRBD1 call for D was not verified on the DNA. With termini counted, the CDR3 has 9 amino acids. In germline, CDR1 is DFQATT, CDR2 SNEGSKA (reference sequence). The CDR3 loop reads CSARERTGD.

This clonotype was counted at least ten times. This chain connects TRBV15 to TRBJ2-5; 9 bases are shared with TRBD1. Per the germline V gene, CDR1 is LNHNV and CDR2 is YYDKDF (reference sequence). CDR3 size: 15 residues. Trimming removed 0 bases from V and 5 bases from J; junction bases left unmatched: 4. The DNA of the CDR3 is TGTGCCACCAGCAGAGAACAGGGGGCAAGGGAGACCCAGTACTTC. Amino acid sequence: CATSREQGARETQYF.

The chain recombines TRBV7-2 with TRBJ1-1; 7 nucleotides match TRBD1. This CDR3 comprises 14 residues. Germline values: CDR1 SGHTA, CDR2 FQGNSA. V shed 4 bases, J shed 1 base, and the junction held 3 bases outside the gene matches. The CDR3 is CASSYQGGNTEAFF. The DNA of the CDR3 is TGTGCCAGCAGCTATCAGGGGGGGAACACTGAAGCTTTCTTT.

This clonotype was counted only a few times. The gene calls are TRBV5-1 and TRBJ1-1; 8 bases map to TRBD1. Trimming cost V 3 bases and J 0 bases; bases outside gene matches: 4. The CDR3 covers 15 residues. Germline V gene data show CDR1 as SGHRS and CDR2 as YFSETQ. CDR3 bases: TGCGCCAGCAGCTCGGGGACAGGAATGAACACTGAAGCTTTCTTT. It codes for CASSSGTGMNTEAFF.

This clonotype was seen ten or more times. The gene calls are TRBV5-6 and TRBJ2-1, with 7 bases aligning to TRBD2. The germline V gene encodes CDR1 SGHDT and CDR2 YYEEEE. The V gene end was trimmed by 3 bases and the J gene end by 3 bases; junction bases not matched to a gene: 12. The CDR3 covers 17 residues. In nucleotides, the CDR3 is TGTGCCAGCAGCTCCACCTCTAGCGGTCCCCTCTACAATGAGCAGTTCTTC. Translated, it gives CASSSTSSGPLYNEQFF. The variable domain in full, with the rest retrieved from reference TRBV5-6 and TRBJ2-1, is DAGVTQSPTHLIKTRGQQVTLRCSPKSGHDTVSWYQQALGQGPQFIFQYYEEEERQRGNFPDRFSGHQFPNYSSELNVNALLLGDSALYLCASSSTSSGPLYNEQFFGPGTRLTVL.

This clonotype was picked up many times. The chain employs TRBV5-1 and TRBJ1-2, with D unclear. The V gene lost 0 bases and the J gene lost 4 bases, with 10 bases spanning the gap. The germline CDR1 and CDR2 sequences are SGHRS and YFSETQ. This CDR3 is 14 amino acids long. CDR3 sequence: CASSLEQAAYGYTF. Written as DNA, the CDR3 is TGCGCCAGCAGCTTGGAACAAGCCGCCTATGGCTACACCTTC.

At least ten counts were recorded for this clonotype. The chain has TRBV7-3 and TRBJ2-7; the D gene is possibly TRBD1 (5 bases). V was shortened by 4 bases and J by 0 bases, with 10 bases between the two germline ends. From germline, CDR1 is SGHTA and CDR2 FQGTGA. This CDR3 spans 14 amino acids. This CDR3 is CASSSDSDSYEQYF. CDR3 nucleotides: TGTGCCAGCAGCTCCGACAGTGACTCCTACGAGCAGTACTTC.

This clonotype appeared many times. The V call is TRBV3-1, the J call TRBJ2-2, with 9 nucleotides matching TRBD1. Germline CDR1 LGHDT, CDR2 YNNKEL (reference sequence). J was trimmed by 1 base and V by 0 bases; bases with no gene match: 6. This CDR3 is built from 18 residues. The CDR3 reads CASSQELLGQGNTGELFF. As DNA, the CDR3 is TGTGCCAGCAGCCAAGAATTATTGGGACAGGGGAACACCGGGGAGCTGTTTTTT. Filled out from reference TRBV3-1 and TRBJ2-2, the complete variable domain reads DTAVSQTPKYLVTQMGNDKSIKCEQNLGHDTMYWYKQDSKKFLKIMFSYNNKELIINETVPNRFSPKSPDKAHLNLHINSLELGDSAVYFCASSQELLGQGNTGELFFGEGSRLTVL.

This clonotype occurred many times. This sequence joins TRBV20-1 and TRBJ2-1; no clear D. The V end was cut by 6 bases, the J end by 1 base, with 7 bases between. The CDR3 spans 12 residues. Germline CDR1 DFQATT, CDR2 SNEGSKA (reference sequence). As DNA, the CDR3 is TGCAGTGCCTCTACATCCTACAATGAGCAGTTCTTC. It codes for CSASTSYNEQFF.

This clonotype showed up just a few times. The genes are TRBV3-1 and TRBJ2-5; D remains unclear. The ends were cut back, 0 bases at V and 3 bases at J, with 8 bases in the middle. This CDR3 is 14 amino acids long. CDR1 is LGHDT, CDR2 YNNKEL, per germline (reference sequence). Here the CDR3 reads CASSQDVREETQYF. The CDR3 DNA reads as TGTGCCAGCAGCCAAGATGTTAGGGAAGAGACCCAGTACTTC.

This clonotype has a count of ten or more. This chain links TRBV12-3 or TRBV12-4 with TRBJ2-1; 12 bases line up with TRBD2. CDR3 length: 16 residues. J lost 4 bases, V lost 5 bases, and 6 bases had no gene match. CDR3 nucleotides: TGTGCCAGCAGTCGCCCCCTAGCGGGAGGGTACAATGAGCAGTTCTTC. Translated: CASSRPLAGGYNEQFF.

This clonotype came up many times. The chain recombines TRBV20-1 with TRBJ2-2, with 10 bases aligning to TRBD2. The CDR3 runs to 16 residues. CDR1 is DFQATT, CDR2 SNEGSKA, per germline (reference sequence). With 3 bases clipped from V and 5 bases from J, the junction kept 9 bases outside the gene matches. The CDR3 is CSASDPSGSGTGELFF. The DNA of the CDR3 is TGCAGTGCTAGTGATCCTAGCGGGAGCGGGACCGGGGAGCTGTTTTTT.

This chain joins TRBV20-1 and TRBJ1-2; no reliable D call. V gave up 0 bases and J gave up 7 bases, with 12 bases separating them. This CDR3 is built from 13 residues. The germline V gene has CDR1 DFQATT and CDR2 SNEGSKA (reference sequence). The CDR3, as DNA: TGCAGTGCTAGAGATATTTCCCCAGCTGGCTACACCTTC. Translating it yields CSARDISPAGYTF.

The chain has TRBV9 and TRBJ2-3, with 7 bases identical to TRBD1. The CDR3 has 14 residues. The germline V gene has CDR1 SGDLS and CDR2 YYNGEE. Unmatched junction bases numbered 5, after V lost 0 bases and J lost 7 bases. The CDR3 sequence: CASSVGEGAYTQYF. CDR3 nucleotide sequence: TGTGCCAGCAGCGTAGGCGAGGGGGCGTATACGCAGTATTTT.

This clonotype appeared many times. V and J are TRBV7-2 and TRBJ1-2, with D hard to call. The CDR3 totals 14 residues. Between the trimmed V and J ends, which lost 1 base and 4 bases, there was a span of 10 bases. In germline, CDR1 is SGHTA, CDR2 FQGNSA. CDR3 bases: TGTGCCAGCAGCTTAGGGGCAGTATTCTATGGCTACACCTTC. Translation gives CASSLGAVFYGYTF.

The table lists this clonotype with many counts. The rearrangement joins TRBV19 to TRBJ2-7; 7 nucleotides match TRBD1. The V gene end was trimmed by 4 bases and the J gene end by 0 bases; junction bases not matched to a gene: 3. There are 14 residues in the CDR3. The germline CDR1 and CDR2 sequences are LNHDA and SQIVND (reference sequence). The CDR3: CASSTGTVSYEQYF. In nucleotides, the CDR3 is TGTGCCAGTAGTACCGGGACAGTCTCCTACGAGCAGTACTTC.

This clonotype was seen repeatedly, ten times or more. V gene TRBV14 combines with J gene TRBJ2-7; TRBD1 aligns across 11 bases. This CDR3 region has 15 residues. Trimming removed 3 bases from V and 3 bases from J; junction bases left unmatched: 4. CDR1 SGHDN and CDR2 FVKESK come from the germline V gene. In nucleotides, the CDR3 is TGTGCCAGCAGCCACCCCGGGACAGGGGGCTACGAGCAGTACTTC. This codes for CASSHPGTGGYEQYF.

In this sample, this clonotype turned up many times. For the CDR3, the DNA is TGTGCCAGCAAGGGGGGGCGGGAGGCCTACGAGCAGTACTTC. Translation: CASKGGREAYEQYF. The chain couples TRBV12-3 or TRBV12-4 to TRBJ2-7, with 8 bases identical to TRBD2. The J segment lost 2 bases and the V segment lost 7 bases, leaving 7 bases of the junction unmatched. CDR3 size: 14 residues.

Ten or more counts support this clonotype. The V and J genes are TRBV7-2 and TRBJ2-7, with 10 positions matching TRBD1. The J segment lost 6 bases and the V segment lost 3 bases, leaving 5 bases of the junction unmatched. CDR1 and CDR2 from the germline V gene are SGHTA and FQGNSA. This CDR3 comprises 14 residues. The CDR3 spells CASSFAGTGVEQYF. The CDR3 nucleotides read TGTGCCAGCAGCTTCGCCGGGACAGGGGTCGAGCAGTACTTC.

This clonotype was detected many times. The CDR3 region is CASSPTAYEQYF. The CDR3 DNA reads TGTGCCAGCAGCCCCACGGCCTACGAGCAGTACTTC. The chain carries TRBV7-2 and TRBJ2-7; the D is unclear. V lost 5 bases and J lost 2, with 7 bases in between. The CDR3 covers 12 residues. Germline lookup yields CDR1 SGHTA and CDR2 FQGNSA. Variable domain in full (rest from reference TRBV7-2 and TRBJ2-7): GAGVSQSPSNKVTEKGKDVELRCDPISGHTALYWYRQSLGQGLEFLIYFQGNSAPDKSGLPSDRFSAERTGGSVSTLTIQRTQQEDSAVYLCASSPTAYEQYFGPGTRLTVT.

This clonotype has a count of ten or more. The chain carries TRBV3-1 and TRBJ2-2; D remains unclear. The CDR3 consists of 15 residues. Trimming left V 1 base short and J 1 base short, with 7 bases between. Germline values: CDR1 LGHDT, CDR2 YNNKEL (reference sequence). CDR3 sequence: CASSQGPGNTGELFF. CDR3 in DNA: TGTGCCAGCAGCCAAGGACCGGGGAACACCGGGGAGCTGTTTTTT.

In its sample, this clonotype was seen a few times. A junction end diverges from the germline sequence, so it may reflect a read error. The rearrangement uses TRBV2 and TRBJ2-1, with D possibly TRBD2 on 5 matching bases. CDR3 length equals 15 residues. From germline, CDR1 is SNHLY and CDR2 FYNNEI. CDR3 bases: TGTGCCAGCAGTCCCGGTCGCTCCGACTACAATGACCAGTTCTTC. Residues: CASSPGRSDYNDQFF.

This clonotype occurred a few times. V gene TRBV7-2 combines with J gene TRBJ2-1, with D possibly being TRBD1 or TRBD2 (6 bases each). Trimming cost V 4 bases and J 8 bases, with 18 bases left between them. In germline, CDR1 is SGHTA, CDR2 FQGNSA. The CDR3 sequence is 15 residues long. CDR3 loop: CASSSVPRGPHEQFF. The CDR3 DNA sequence: TGTGCCAGCAGCTCCGTCCCCCGGGGGCCCCATGAGCAGTTCTTC.

The chain uses TRBV20-1 and TRBJ2-7, with TRBD1 matching over 9 bases. Unmatched junction bases numbered 11, after V lost 6 bases and J lost 5 bases. Germline CDR1 reads DFQATT; CDR2 reads SNEGSKA (reference sequence). The CDR3 loop spans 14 amino acids. The CDR3 protein is CSAGGGTGKNEQYF. The CDR3 DNA follows: TGCAGTGCCGGCGGCGGGACAGGGAAAAACGAGCAGTACTTC.